The rows below give T cell receptor beta chains drawn from one sample of a study of cytomegalovirus exposure and HLA in healthy donors. Using immunoSEQ multiplex PCR, the repertoire was profiled, and TCRdb retains in-frame clones only, with some absent. The table includes fewer than 200,000 clones, 81% detected once. The sample taken for sequencing was PBMCs. Receptor source: a woman aged 18-35 years in good health and CMV-seropositive. Both conserved end residues are part of each CDR3. The D gene is left open where the match is weak. Rows may omit the clone size; those that give it use once, few, many or a size class.

TRBV2	TRBJ1-1	TRBD1	.	TGTGCCAGCAGTACAGGGGGGAGGGGGGCTTTCTTT	CASSTGGRGAFF
TRBV6-1	TRBJ2-5	.	.	TGTGCCAGCAGTGCCCCCCGCAGGGAGGTGGAGACCCAGTACTTC	CASSAPRREVETQYF
TRBV5-4	TRBJ1-1	.	once	TGTGCCAGCAGCCCTATTGGGCAGCCTGAAGCTTTCTTT	CASSPIGQPEAFF
TRBV15	TRBJ1-1	TRBD1	.	TGTGCCACCAGCATTGGGACAGGACACATGAACACTGAAGCTTTCTTT	CATSIGTGHMNTEAFF
TRBV29-1	TRBJ2-3	.	.	TGCAGCGTTGATGAGGGGGGGGATACGCAGTATTTT	CSVDEGGDTQYF
TRBV6-6	TRBJ2-1	TRBD2	.	TGTGCCAGCAGCGCGGGGGTTGGATCCTACAATGAGCAGTTCTTC	CASSAGVGSYNEQFF
TRBV15	TRBJ2-6	.	.	TGTGCCACCAGCCCCCTTCAGGAGGGAACTGGGGCCAACGTCCTGACTTTC	CATSPLQEGTGANVLTF
TRBV4-1	TRBJ1-3	.	.	TGCGCCAGCAGCCCGATCGCACAGGGTTTCGGAAACACCATATATTTT	CASSPIAQGFGNTIYF
TRBV4-2	TRBJ1-5	.	few	TGTGCCAGCAGCCAAGACCAAAATAGCAATCAGCCCCAGCATTTT	CASSQDQNSNQPQHF
TRBV18	TRBJ2-7	.	.	TGTGCCAGCTCACCACGAGGGCAGGACTCCTACGAGCAGTACTTC	CASSPRGQDSYEQYF
TRBV30	TRBJ2-7	TRBD1	.	TGTGCCTGGAGTGTAAACTATGGGGACAGGGGGCCCTACGAGCAGTACTTC	CAWSVNYGDRGPYEQYF
TRBV28	TRBJ1-3	TRBD1	.	TGTGCCAGCAATTTTGTTTCGGGACAGGGGGGAAACACCATATATTTT	CASNFVSGQGGNTIYF
TRBV11-2	TRBJ2-5	.	.	TGTGCCAGCAGCTTATTCGGGGGCCAAGAGACCCAGTACTTC	CASSLFGGQETQYF
TRBV27	TRBJ1-4	TRBD1	.	TGTGCCAGCAGTTTCTACCGGGACAGGGCCGAAAAACTGTTTTTT	CASSFYRDRAEKLFF
TRBV5-1	TRBJ1-3	TRBD1	few	TGCGCCAGCAGAATTAACGGACAGGGGATAGACACCATATATTTT	CASRINGQGIDTIYF
TRBV9	TRBJ1-2	.	few	TGTGCCAGCAGCGTAGAAGGGGACTATGGCTACACCTTC	CASSVEGDYGYTF